This T cell receptor (beta chain) originates from a study of CD8 T cells in ankylosing spondylitis. Unmatched junction bases numbered 3, after V lost 4 bases and J lost 0 bases. The CDR3 totals 14 residues. The germline V gene has CDR1 DFQATT and CDR2 SNEGSKA (reference sequence). For this clonotype: Its antigen is unidentified.

Study-level findings and limits: From matched ankylosing spondylitis synovial fluid, disease-linked clones were reportedly recovered at significantly enriched levels. Within peripheral blood, clones linked to disease were CD8+ and relatively rare. Within ankylosing spondylitis blood, a TCR beta motif made up of seven or eight highly homologous variants appeared to be characteristic.

TCRdb passed the 5' RACE reads through MiXCR, listing each CDR3 protein once. The table shows about 360,000 distinct CDR3 sequences, with 20% occurring only once. V and J are TRBV20-1 and TRBJ1-5, with 7 nucleotides matching TRBD1. The clonotype comes from a male donor with ankylosing spondylitis or in good health (not recorded which). Sequenced material: blood, either unsorted or a sorted T cell fraction (not recorded which). CDR3 residues: CSATGQDSNQPQHF. The CDR3 nucleotides are TGCAGTGCTACCGGACAGGATAGCAATCAGCCCCAGCATTTT.